This T cell receptor (beta chain) was profiled in a study of T cells in Graves' hyperthyroidism and ophthalmopathy (dated by TCRdb to the late 2010s). In the study overall: Peripheral blood samples were taken at the time of initial diagnosis, prior to any treatment. To identify TCR V-J signatures that set the groups apart, the researchers used a discovery cohort of more than 95 patients, made up of 40 to 45 with Graves' ophthalmopathy and some 56 with stable Graves' hyperthyroidism. An independent validation cohort of around 19 hyperthyroidism patients and 17 patients who later progressed to ophthalmopathy tested prospective prediction of ophthalmopathy. For training and testing, the 100 or so patients in the discovery cohort were randomly divided in a 7:3 ratio. The study also compared thyroid tissue and blood T-cell repertoires from over 5 Graves' hyperthyroidism patients. Once sampling was done, hyperthyroidism patients were given methimazole at a starting dose of 30 mg daily, whereas ophthalmopathy patients were given high-dose intravenous methylprednisolone. TCR Vbeta CDR3 sequencing of approximately 140 peripheral blood samples (43 ophthalmopathy, over 70 hyperthyroidism and approximately 17 progressor patients) is reported in the paper. The full study reports these points: In validation, the model predicted progression to ophthalmopathy with approximately 71% sensitivity and approximately 74% specificity, a median of around 6.6 months before onset. No statistical method was used to set the sample size in advance, and investigators knew the group allocation. Most expanded thyroid clonotypes (frequency above 0.001) were also found in blood, which suggests that blood repertoires may mirror thyroid immune responses. A model built on a 13 V-J signature distinguished ophthalmopathy from stable hyperthyroidism, reaching about 89% sensitivity and under 84% specificity in cross-validation and 80%/75% in testing.

This clonotype was detected many times. The antigen this receptor binds is unknown. No qualities accompany the bases; no much larger clone lies one base away. V lost 5 bases and J lost 2 bases; the stretch between them is 16 bases long. The CDR3 holds 15 amino acids from the cysteine to the phenylalanine. Of the read, only the CDR3 DNA is kept; its 45 bases are in frame from base 1. Looking up the germline V gene (reference sequence) yields CDR1 SGHAT and CDR2 FQDESV. TCR beta CDR3 regions were amplified from RNA transcripts. The TCR CDR3 was subjected to a first round of RT-PCR using the HTBI primer set and the Qiagen OneStep RT-PCR kit. The libraries were constructed in a second round of multiplex PCR and then size-selected and purified. Sequencing of the libraries was done on an Illumina HiSeq2000 using paired-end 100 bp reads. On the study's bioinformatics: SOAPnuke was used to process the raw data, removing reads that contained adapters or uncalled bases, had a mean Phred below 15, or lacked an exact match to the constant primer or identifier. COPE v1.2.5 was used to merge the high-quality paired reads, and each unique nucleotide sequence was defined as a clonotype. MiTCR v1.1 was used to align clonotypes to the IMGT TRBV, TRBD and TRBJ reference segments. Only V-J combinations with frequency above 0.0001, covering about 99% of repertoires, were analysed. A TCS score was defined as the ratio of F50 (clonal expansion) to E x V (chaos), with BLOSUM62-based TCRdist applied between CDR3 peptides within each V-J. Welch's t-statistics and random forest reduced 500 to 650 V-J features to roughly 13, which were used in a naive Bayes classifier (R e1071). Through fastp at Q25 and MiXCR, TCRdb rebuilt clones from the public reads, retaining in-frame beta chains. Each entry merges the rows of one CDR3 protein and shows their most common DNA and genes. The V and J calls, along with clone size, are taken from TCRdb and not from the paper's own processing. The sample has 460,000 or so distinct CDR3 sequences on record, 14% of them singletons. The ten largest account for about a sixth of the sample.

Stable Graves' hyperthyroidism was defined as the absence of progression to ophthalmopathy over 18 months of follow-up. Hyperthyroidism patients were newly diagnosed, with disease duration under 2 months, and aged 18 to 65 years. The study excluded patients with uncontrolled infections, other autoimmune diseases, pregnancy or lactation. Diagnoses were established on the basis of clinical symptoms, serum thyroxine and TRAb, thyroid ultrasound, and orbital computed tomography. PBMCs were separated from 8 to 10 ml of fresh peripheral blood using Ficoll-Paque density gradient centrifugation. Total RNA was extracted with Trizol reagent, and quality was checked on an Agilent 2100 Bioanalyzer.

This TCR was recovered from a young woman with Graves' hyperthyroidism. The V and J segments used are TRBV11-1 and TRBJ2-7; TRBD2 could be the D gene, as 5 bases match. Sequenced input: blood. In nucleotides, the sequence is TGTGCCAGCAGCGCGGTCGGGGAGTCAACCTACGAGCAGTACTTC. This gives the protein CASSAVGESTYEQYF.